This T cell receptor (beta chain) was identified during a study of shared clonotypes between healthy human individuals. Study details: Donors, aged 18 to 49, were a couple of women and a few men. Each donor's CD8 memory used one plate, CD8 naive two, each CD4 subset three.

In the case of this clone: Its antigen is as yet unknown.

Study-level findings and limits: Sharing across four donors was seen in 4% to 5% of naive CD4 clonotypes.

Profiling relied on immunoSEQ multiplex PCR, and the TCRdb table lists in-frame clones only, not all of them. Of over a million clones in the sample, around 78% were seen once. The V segment lost 5 bases and the J segment 5 bases; nucleotides outside the gene matches: 10. Germline V gene lookup returns CDR1 SEHNR and CDR2 FQNEAQ (reference sequence). This CDR3 comprises 17 residues. The sequenced sample consisted of memory CD4+ T cells from PBMCs. Subset noted: CD45RA-negative fraction. The sequence was obtained from a man younger than 30 in good health. Some clones in this sample may be carry-over from other donors' samples. The chain joins TRBV7-9 to TRBJ1-4, with 11 bases matching TRBD1. This CDR3 reads CASSQIPGQGGNEKLFF. The CDR3 DNA sequence: TGTGCCAGCAGCCAAATACCGGGACAGGGGGGGAATGAAAAACTGTTTTTT. The full variable domain, its missing parts supplied by reference TRBV7-9 and TRBJ1-4, is DTGVSQNPRHKITKRGQNVTFRCDPISEHNRLYWYRQTLGQGPEFLTYFQNEAQLEKSRLLSDRFSAERPKGSFSTLEIQRTEQGDSAMYLCASSQIPGQGGNEKLFFGSGTQLSVL.